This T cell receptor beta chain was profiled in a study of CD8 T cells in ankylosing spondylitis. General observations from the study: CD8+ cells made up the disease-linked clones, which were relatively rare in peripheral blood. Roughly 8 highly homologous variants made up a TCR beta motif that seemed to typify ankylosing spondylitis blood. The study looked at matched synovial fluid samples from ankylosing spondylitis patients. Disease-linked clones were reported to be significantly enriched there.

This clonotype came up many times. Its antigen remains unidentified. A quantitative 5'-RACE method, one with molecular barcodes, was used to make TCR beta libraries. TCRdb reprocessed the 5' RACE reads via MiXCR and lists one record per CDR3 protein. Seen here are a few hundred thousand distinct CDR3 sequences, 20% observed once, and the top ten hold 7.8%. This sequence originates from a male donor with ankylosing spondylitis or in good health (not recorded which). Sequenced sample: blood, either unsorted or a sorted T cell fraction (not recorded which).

The CDR3 spells CASSLAGSGGSAQYF. The DNA of the CDR3 is TGTGCCAGCAGCTTGGCTGGTAGCGGGGGGTCGGCCCAGTACTTC. The V gene is TRBV5-6, the J gene TRBJ2-5; TRBD2 aligns across 10 bases. Germline CDR1 SGHDT, CDR2 YYEEEE. Losses at the gene ends were 0 bases for V and 9 bases for J; bases not matched to a gene: 8. The CDR3 is 15 residues long.